A single sample is the source of the 13 T cell receptor beta chains below, sequenced in a study of blood T cell repertoires in COVID-19. The table came from immunoSEQ multiplex PCR; TCRdb's copy has only in-frame clones and leaves some out. Of more than 300,000 clones detected, around 89% appear once; the ten largest clones hold about 1.1%. Source material: PBMCs or T cells enriched from blood (not recorded which). These TCRs come from a woman aged 18-35 years who had recovered from COVID-19.

The chain is built from TRBV3-1 (or the pseudogene TRBV3-2) and TRBJ2-1, with TRBD2 identical over 8 bases. The CDR3 consists of 16 residues. Germline CDR1 LGHDT, CDR2 YNNKEL (reference sequence). V trimming: 0 bases; J trimming: 8 bases; junction bases outside the gene matches: 9. This chain's CDR3 is CASSQDNRGGLDEQFF. The CDR3 nucleotides are TGTGCCAGCAGCCAAGATAACCGGGGGGGCTTGGATGAGCAGTTCTTC.

The chain links TRBV5-8 to TRBJ1-2; TRBD1 aligns across 12 bases. Germline CDR1 SGHTS, CDR2 YDEGEE. V trimming: 4 bases; J trimming: 4 bases; junction bases outside the gene matches: 5. This CDR3 has 15 amino acids. In DNA form, the CDR3 reads TGTGCCAGCAGCCGGGACAGGGGGCCGGCCTATGGCTACACCTTC. Translation: CASSRDRGPAYGYTF.

V is TRBV7-6 and J is TRBJ1-2, with 12 bases that match TRBD1. Germline trimming cut 6 bases from V and 2 bases from J; bases unmatched to any gene: 7. The CDR3 consists of 16 residues. CDR1 and CDR2 (germline): SGHVS, FNYEAQ. DNA for the CDR3: TGTGCCAGCAGTTTGGGACAGGGGGCATGGAACTATGGCTACACCTTC. As protein: CASSLGQGAWNYGYTF.

The chain links TRBV9 to TRBJ2-2; D gene unclear. V lost 7 bases, J lost 1 base, and 8 bases lay in between. Looked up from germline, CDR1 is SGDLS and CDR2 is YYNGEE. CDR3 length: 13 amino acids. The CDR3 region has the DNA TGTGCCAGCGTGGCAGGGAACACCGGGGAGCTGTTTTTT. As protein: CASVAGNTGELFF.

The rearrangement uses TRBV19 and TRBJ1-5, with D maybe TRBD1 (6 bases). The CDR3 consists of 13 residues. Germline loops: CDR1 LNHDA, CDR2 SQIVND (reference sequence). V was cut by 9 bases and J by 1 base, with 10 bases left in between. The CDR3 nucleotides read TGTGCCAGCTCGACAGGCAGCAATCAGCCCCAGCATTTT. Protein product: CASSTGSNQPQHF.

J is TRBJ1-1 and V is TRBV20-1; weak D call: TRBD1 (5 bases). Trimming shortened V by 5 bases and J by 6 bases, and 10 bases separated the two germline ends. Germline V CDR1 and CDR2: DFQATT, SNEGSKA (reference sequence). The CDR3 runs 11 residues. The DNA of the CDR3 is TGCAGTGCTCTGCCACAGGCTGAAGCTTTCTTT. Translation: CSALPQAEAFF.

This chain connects TRBV7-8 to TRBJ2-3; 8 positions agree with TRBD1. Germline loops: CDR1 SGHVS, CDR2 FQNEAQ. After removal of 3 bases from V and 5 bases from J, the junction contained 4 bases not matched to a gene. The CDR3 totals 14 residues. CDR3 loop: CASSLTGTGDTQYF. The DNA of the CDR3 is TGTGCCAGCAGCTTGACAGGGACAGGAGATACGCAGTATTTT.

This sequence joins TRBV28 and TRBJ1-5, with D possibly matching TRBD1 (5 bases). Germline values: CDR1 MDHEN, CDR2 SYDVKM. The CDR3 loop spans 13 amino acids. Trimming took off 6 bases at V and 5 bases at J, with 11 bases between the two ends. The CDR3 loop is CASREPGHQPQHF. CDR3 bases: TGTGCCAGCAGAGAGCCAGGGCATCAGCCCCAGCATTTT.

J is TRBJ2-7 and V is TRBV2; D is possibly TRBD1 (6 bases). Trimming took off 2 bases at V and 0 bases at J, with 8 bases between the two ends. The CDR3 runs to 14 residues. Germline V lookup: CDR1 SNHLY, CDR2 FYNNEI. The CDR3 sequence: CASSETGISYEQYF. The CDR3 coding sequence is TGTGCCAGCAGTGAAACAGGGATCTCCTACGAGCAGTACTTC.

The chain is built from TRBV2 and TRBJ1-4; 7 bases match TRBD1. The CDR3 is 13 residues long. The V gene's germline CDR1 is SNHLY and CDR2 FYNNEI. The V gene end was trimmed by 7 bases and the J gene end by 8 bases; junction bases not matched to a gene: 7. This chain's CDR3 is CASTGTEAEKLFF. CDR3 sequence (DNA): TGTGCCAGCACCGGGACAGAGGCGGAAAAACTGTTTTTT.

The V and J genes are TRBV12-3 or TRBV12-4 and TRBJ1-1; D is ambiguous. Trimming stripped 3 bases from V and 0 bases from J, with 5 bases between. This CDR3 has 13 amino acids. As DNA, the CDR3 is TGTGCCAGCAGTTTCCAGGTGAACACTGAAGCTTTCTTT. The encoded protein is CASSFQVNTEAFF.

This rearrangement joins TRBV2 to TRBJ2-3; D remains unclear. V lost 2 bases, J lost 6 bases, and 12 bases lay in between. CDR3 size: 14 residues. Germline V gene sequence: CDR1 SNHLY, CDR2 FYNNEI. CDR3 nucleotides: TGTGCCAGCAGTGAATTGGCGTCGGAGGATACGCAGTATTTT. It specifies CASSELASEDTQYF.

The chain recombines TRBV19 with TRBJ2-5; D might be TRBD2 (5 bases). Deletions cut 1 base from V and 5 bases from J, with 11 bases between. The germline V gene encodes CDR1 LNHDA and CDR2 SQIVND (reference sequence). The CDR3 is 14 residues long. This CDR3 reads CASSIGGGLETQYF. DNA of the CDR3: TGTGCCAGTAGTATAGGAGGAGGCTTGGAGACCCAGTACTTC.